These 5 T cell receptor beta chains share one sample of origin, sequenced in a study of regulatory T cells in long-lasting Graves disease. Time point described: newly diagnosed GD, antithyroid drugs for less than 3 months. PBMC-extracted RNA yielded the TCR library. Construction of TCR beta libraries relied on iRepertoire HTBI primers and on Arm-PCR targeting CDR3 regions. TCRdb re-analysed the multiplex PCR reads in MiXCR, keeping a single row per CDR3 protein. The sample shows under 300,000 distinct CDR3 sequences, about 18% of them seen only once. The sample here was peripheral blood mononuclear cells (PBMCs), taken at new diagnosis, from a patient treated with antithyroid drugs. Source of these receptors: a female donor with Graves disease.

In this sample, this clonotype turned up many times. The chain uses TRBV6-1 and TRBJ1-2, with D perhaps matching TRBD1 (5 bases). The CDR3 is made up of 15 amino acids. V lost 8 bases and J 2 bases, leaving 18 bases between the germline ends. Germline CDR1 and CDR2: MNHNS and SASEGT. This CDR3 is CASLTAGHSNYGYTF. CDR3 DNA sequence: TGTGCCAGCCTCACCGCCGGACACTCGAACTATGGCTACACCTTC.

On this clonotype itself: A far larger clone is just one base off, so this is likely a read error. The chain recombines TRBV7-9 with TRBJ2-1, with D possibly being TRBD2 (5 bases). Germline CDR1 and CDR2: SEHNR and FQNEAQ (reference sequence). CDR3 length: 15 residues. Trimming cost V 5 bases and J 2 bases, with 13 bases left between them. The CDR3: CASSPDWIPYNEQFF. DNA of the CDR3: TGTGCCAGCAGCCCGGACTGGATTCCCTACAATGAGCAGTTCTTC.

The chain carries TRBV27 and TRBJ2-7, with 7 bases aligning to TRBD1. Germline assignment: CDR1 MNHEY and CDR2 SMNVEV (reference sequence). CDR3 length: 14 residues. With V trimmed by 9 bases and J by 4 bases, 12 bases remained unmatched. The CDR3 DNA reads as TGTGCCAGTAAACCGGGACAGTCCTATTACGAGCAGTACTTC. Translating it yields CASKPGQSYYEQYF.

This clonotype was observed at least ten times. The chain recombines TRBV11-2 with TRBJ1-6; the D is unclear. CDR1 and CDR2 (germline): SGHAT, FQNNGV. The germline V and J ends were trimmed by 5 bases and 7 bases, with 9 bases remaining between them. This CDR3 contains 13 residues. DNA for the CDR3: TGTGCCAGCAGCCCGCGACTGAATTCACCCCTCCACTTT. It codes for CASSPRLNSPLHF.

This clonotype turned up a few times. One junction end disagrees with the germline gene, perhaps due to a read error. The rearrangement joins TRBV5-1 to TRBJ2-7; possible D gene TRBD1, 6 bases. The germline CDR1 and CDR2 sequences are SGHRS and YFSETQ. This CDR3 is built from 13 residues. The DNA of the CDR3 is TGTGCCAGCAGCATTGGACAGTCCTACGAGCAGTACTTC. It encodes CASSIGQSYEQYF.